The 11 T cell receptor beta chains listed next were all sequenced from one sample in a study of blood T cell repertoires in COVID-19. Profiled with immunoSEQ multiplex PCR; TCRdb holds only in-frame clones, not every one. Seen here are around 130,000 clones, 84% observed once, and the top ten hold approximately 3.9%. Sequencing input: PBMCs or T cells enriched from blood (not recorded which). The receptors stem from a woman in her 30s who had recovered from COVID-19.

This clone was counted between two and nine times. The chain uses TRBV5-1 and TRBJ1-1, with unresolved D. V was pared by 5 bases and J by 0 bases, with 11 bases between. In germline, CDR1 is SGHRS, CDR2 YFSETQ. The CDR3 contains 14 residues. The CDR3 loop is CASSLLSVNTEAFF. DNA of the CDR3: TGCGCCAGCAGTTTGTTATCCGTGAACACTGAAGCTTTCTTT.

CDR3 DNA: TGTGCCTGGAGTGTTAGTAGCGGGAGGGCCACCGGGGAGCTGTTTTTT. Residues: CAWSVSSGRATGELFF. The chain combines TRBV30 with TRBJ2-2; 11 bases line up with TRBD2. This CDR3 region has 16 residues. Trimming removed 0 bases from V and 4 bases from J; junction bases left unmatched: 4. The germline gives CDR1 GTSNPN, CDR2 SVGIG (reference sequence). The complete variable domain, with remaining parts taken from reference TRBV30 and TRBJ2-2, reads SQTIHQWPATLVQPVGSPLSLECTVEGTSNPNLYWYRQAAGRGLQLLFYSVGIGQISSEVPQNLSASRPQDRQFILSSKKLLLSDSGFYLCAWSVSSGRATGELFFGEGSRLTVL.

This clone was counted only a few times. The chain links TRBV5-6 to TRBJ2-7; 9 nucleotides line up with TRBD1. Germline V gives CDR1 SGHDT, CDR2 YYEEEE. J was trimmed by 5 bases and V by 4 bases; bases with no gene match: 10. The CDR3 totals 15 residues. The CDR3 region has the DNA TGTGCCAGCAGCAGGCTGGGGACAGGGAGCCACGAGCAGTACTTC. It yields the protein CASSRLGTGSHEQYF.

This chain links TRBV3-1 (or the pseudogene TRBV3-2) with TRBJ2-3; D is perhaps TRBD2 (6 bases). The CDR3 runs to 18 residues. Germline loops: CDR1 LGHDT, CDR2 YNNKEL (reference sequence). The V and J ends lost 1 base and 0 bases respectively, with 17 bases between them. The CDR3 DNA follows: TGTGCCAGCAGCCAAGGGGGGAAGCGGGTGACTAGCACAGATACGCAGTATTTT. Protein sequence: CASSQGGKRVTSTDTQYF.

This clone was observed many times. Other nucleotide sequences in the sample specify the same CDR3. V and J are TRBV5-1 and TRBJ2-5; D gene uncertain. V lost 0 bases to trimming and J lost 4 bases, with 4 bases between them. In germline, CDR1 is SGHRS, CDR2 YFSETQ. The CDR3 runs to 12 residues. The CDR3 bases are TGCGCCAGCAGCTTGGCCCGAGAGACCCAGTACTTC. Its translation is CASSLARETQYF. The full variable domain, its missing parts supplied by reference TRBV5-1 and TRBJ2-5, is KAGVTQTPRYLIKTRGQQVTLSCSPISGHRSVSWYQQTPGQGLQFLFEYFSETQRNKGNFPGRFSGRQFSNSRSEMNVSTLELGDSALYLCASSLARETQYFGPGTRLLVL.

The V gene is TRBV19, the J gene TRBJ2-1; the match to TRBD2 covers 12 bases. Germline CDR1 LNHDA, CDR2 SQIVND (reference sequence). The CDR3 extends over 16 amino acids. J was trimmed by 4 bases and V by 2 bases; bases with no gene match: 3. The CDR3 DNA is TGTGCCAGTAGTATAACTAGCGGGAGGACTTACAATGAGCAGTTCTTC. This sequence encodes CASSITSGRTYNEQFF.

DNA of the CDR3: TGCGCCAGCAGCCAGTACTTCCGCACAGATACGCAGTATTTT. Encoded protein: CASSQYFRTDTQYF. The V call is TRBV4-3, the J call TRBJ2-3; D is unclear. The CDR3 runs 14 residues. Trimming shortened V by 3 bases and J by 1 base, and 8 bases separated the two germline ends. Germline CDR1 is LGHNA and CDR2 is YSLEER.

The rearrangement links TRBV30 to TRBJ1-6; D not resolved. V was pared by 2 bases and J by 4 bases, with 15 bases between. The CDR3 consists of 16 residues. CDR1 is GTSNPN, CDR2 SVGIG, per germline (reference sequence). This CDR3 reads CAWSMSNLVYNSPLHF. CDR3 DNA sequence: TGTGCCTGGAGTATGAGTAATCTCGTTTATAATTCACCCCTCCACTTT. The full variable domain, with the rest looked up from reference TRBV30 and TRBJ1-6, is SQTIHQWPATLVQPVGSPLSLECTVEGTSNPNLYWYRQAAGRGLQLLFYSVGIGQISSEVPQNLSASRPQDRQFILSSKKLLLSDSGFYLCAWSMSNLVYNSPLHFGNGTRLTVT.

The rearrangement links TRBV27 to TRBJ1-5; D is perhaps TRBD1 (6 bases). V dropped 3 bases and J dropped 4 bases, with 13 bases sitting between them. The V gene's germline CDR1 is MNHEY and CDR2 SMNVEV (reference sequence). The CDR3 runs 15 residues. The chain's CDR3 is CASSFGRGGNQPQHF. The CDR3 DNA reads TGTGCCAGCAGTTTCGGCAGGGGAGGGAATCAGCCCCAGCATTTT.

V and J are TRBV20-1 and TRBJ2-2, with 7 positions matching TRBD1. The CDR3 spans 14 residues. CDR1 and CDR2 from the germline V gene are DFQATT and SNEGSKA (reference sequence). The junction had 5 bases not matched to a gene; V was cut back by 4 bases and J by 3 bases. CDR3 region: CSAIDRADTGELFF. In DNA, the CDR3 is TGCAGTGCTATTGACAGGGCCGACACCGGGGAGCTGTTTTTT.

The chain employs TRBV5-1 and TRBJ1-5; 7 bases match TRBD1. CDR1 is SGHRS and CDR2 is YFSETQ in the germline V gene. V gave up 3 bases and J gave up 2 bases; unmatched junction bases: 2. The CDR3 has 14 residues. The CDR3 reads CASSWGTGNQPQHF. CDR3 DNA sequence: TGCGCCAGCAGCTGGGGGACAGGCAATCAGCCCCAGCATTTT.